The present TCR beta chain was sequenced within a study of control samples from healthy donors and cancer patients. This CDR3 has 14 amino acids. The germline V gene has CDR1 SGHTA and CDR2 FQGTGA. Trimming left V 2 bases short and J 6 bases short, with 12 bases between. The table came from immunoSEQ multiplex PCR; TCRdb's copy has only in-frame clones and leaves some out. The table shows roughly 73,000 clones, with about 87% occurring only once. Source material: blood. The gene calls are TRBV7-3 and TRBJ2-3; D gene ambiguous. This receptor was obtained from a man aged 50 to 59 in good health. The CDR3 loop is CASSLGTDLDTQYF. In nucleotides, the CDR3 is TGTGCCAGCAGCTTAGGTACTGACTTGGATACGCAGTATTTT.